The 25 T cell receptor beta chains listed next were all sequenced from one sample in a study of blood T cell repertoires in COVID-19. The repertoire was sequenced with immunoSEQ multiplex PCR; TCRdb's copy has only in-frame clones and lacks some. The sample yields over 95,000 clones, about 85% seen once. Source material: peripheral blood. These receptors were taken from a human donor in a cohort sampled during active COVID-19.

This chain joins TRBV10-3 and TRBJ2-7, with TRBD1 matching over 10 bases. The trim removed 4 bases at V and 2 bases at J, leaving 5 bases unmatched. CDR3 size: 15 residues. Germline V gives CDR1 ENHRY, CDR2 SYGVKD. The CDR3 DNA reads as TGTGCCATCAGTGGGGCCGGGACAGGGGCCTACGAGCAGTACTTC. This sequence encodes CAISGAGTGAYEQYF.

This clone was observed a single time. The CDR3 DNA is TGTGCCAGCAGCCGCGTCTACAATGAGCAGTTCTTC. Residues: CASSRVYNEQFF. The chain has TRBV3-1 (or the pseudogene TRBV3-2) and TRBJ2-1; D ambiguous. V was cut by 4 bases and J by 3 bases, with 4 bases left in between. This CDR3 contains 12 residues. Germline values: CDR1 LGHDT, CDR2 YNNKEL (reference sequence).

Many counts were recorded for this clone. The chain uses TRBV7-3 and TRBJ1-5; the D gene is possibly TRBD1 (5 bases). The CDR3 covers 16 residues. Trimming left V 4 bases short and J 9 bases short, with 22 bases between. CDR1 and CDR2 from the germline V gene are SGHTA and FQGTGA. The CDR3 DNA sequence: TGTGCCAGCAGCTCGCACAGGCCCGCGATCTCATGGCCCCAGCATTTT. It yields the protein CASSSHRPAISWPQHF.

The J gene is TRBJ2-7, the V gene TRBV27; TRBD1 agrees at 8 bases. Germline V gene data show CDR1 as MNHEY and CDR2 as SMNVEV (reference sequence). This CDR3 contains 13 residues. After removal of 5 bases from V and 3 bases from J, the junction contained 3 bases not matched to a gene. CDR3 sequence: CASSHTGGYEQYF. The CDR3 coding sequence is TGTGCCAGCAGTCACACAGGGGGCTACGAGCAGTACTTC.

This CDR3 is CASSYGGGTGTGPLHF. The CDR3 DNA reads TGTGCCAGCAGTTACGGTGGTGGGACAGGGACAGGACCCCTCCACTTT. The chain couples TRBV6-2 or TRBV6-3 to TRBJ1-6, with 9 bases matching TRBD1. V gave up 2 bases and J gave up 12 bases; unmatched junction bases: 11. Germline values: CDR1 MNHEY, CDR2 SVGEGT. The CDR3 covers 16 residues.

The V gene is TRBV5-1, the J gene TRBJ2-3; TRBD2 is a possible D gene (5 bases). Trimming stripped 0 bases from V and 6 bases from J, with 11 bases between. The CDR3 totals 14 residues. The germline V gene has CDR1 SGHRS and CDR2 YFSETQ. Here the CDR3 DNA reads TGCGCCAGCAGCTTGGGAGGGAGCATGGATACGCAGTATTTT. Protein product: CASSLGGSMDTQYF.

The J gene is TRBJ1-3, the V gene TRBV28; 12 bases align to TRBD1. J gave up 0 bases and V 6 bases, and 9 bases lay outside the gene matches. The CDR3 loop spans 18 amino acids. Germline-derived CDR1 and CDR2 are MDHEN and SYDVKM. CDR3 sequence: CASRGQGAFIHSGNTIYF. DNA of the CDR3: TGTGCCAGCAGGGGACAGGGGGCGTTTATTCACTCTGGAAACACCATATATTTT.

V and J are TRBV24-1 and TRBJ1-2; 11 bases are shared with TRBD1. V lost 2 bases and J lost 8; bases outside the gene matches: 6. From germline, CDR1 is KGHDR and CDR2 SFDVKD. The CDR3 runs 15 residues. CDR3 DNA: TGTGCCACCAGTGATTCACCGGACAGGGGGCGCGGCTACACCTTC. Its protein is CATSDSPDRGRGYTF.

This chain links TRBV24-1 with TRBJ2-2; 9 bases match TRBD2. Germline CDR1 is KGHDR and CDR2 is SFDVKD. With V trimmed by 6 bases and J by 7 bases, 5 bases remained unmatched. CDR3 length: 14 amino acids. The CDR3 nucleotides read TGTGCCACCAGTTCGGCGGGGGGGAGCGGGGAGCTGTTTTTT. Its translation: CATSSAGGSGELFF.

The chain couples TRBV18 to TRBJ2-3; 11 nucleotides align to TRBD2. The V gene's germline CDR1 is KGHSH and CDR2 LQKENI. The CDR3 spans 15 residues. J lost 4 bases, V lost 1 base, and 1 base had no gene match. CDR3 DNA sequence: TGTGCCAGCTCACCACTAGCGGGGGGGCCAGATACGCAGTATTTT. It specifies CASSPLAGGPDTQYF.

Written as DNA, the CDR3 is TGTGCCACAACGGGTAACGGGGACACTGAAGCTTTCTTT. It translates to CATTGNGDTEAFF. The V call is TRBV2, the J call TRBJ1-1; D unresolved. From germline, CDR1 is SNHLY and CDR2 FYNNEI. This CDR3 is built from 13 residues. Trimming stripped 10 bases from V and 3 bases from J, with 15 bases between.

The rearrangement joins TRBV4-1 to TRBJ2-1; 8 bases align to TRBD1. Germline V gives CDR1 MGHRA, CDR2 YSYEKL. V was clipped by 1 base and J by 7 bases; unmatched bases: 6. The length of the CDR3 is 15 residues. The CDR3, as DNA: TGCGCCAGCAGCCAAGTAGGGGACAGGAGTAATGAGCAGTTCTTC. Translated, it gives CASSQVGDRSNEQFF.

V gene TRBV6-2 or TRBV6-3 combines with J gene TRBJ1-5, with unresolved D. V was shortened by 4 bases and J by 0 bases, with 16 bases between the two germline ends. The CDR3 sequence is 17 residues long. Germline V gene lookup returns CDR1 MNHEY and CDR2 SVGEGT. In nucleotides, the CDR3 is TGTGCCAGCAGTTCTCTATTTCCACTAAATAGCAATCAGCCCCAGCATTTT. Translated, it gives CASSSLFPLNSNQPQHF.

There are a few counts of this clone. This chain links TRBV19 with TRBJ1-5; D unclear. Trimming left V 6 bases short and J 0 bases short, with 12 bases between. The CDR3 has 15 amino acids. Germline CDR1 LNHDA, CDR2 SQIVND (reference sequence). In DNA, the CDR3 is TGTGCCAGTAGCTCGACACCGTATAGCAATCAGCCCCAGCATTTT. It is translated as CASSSTPYSNQPQHF.

The V call is TRBV6-2 or TRBV6-3, the J call TRBJ2-6, with TRBD2 matching over 15 bases. The CDR3 totals 22 residues. V lost 6 bases to trimming and J lost 0 bases; unmatched junction nucleotides: 15. CDR1 is MNHEY and CDR2 is SVGEGT in the germline V gene. The CDR3 spells CASSLLPGLAGGYNSGANVLTF. The CDR3, as DNA: TGTGCCAGCAGCCTACTACCGGGACTAGCGGGGGGTTACAACTCTGGGGCCAACGTCCTGACTTTC.

The rearrangement uses TRBV27 and TRBJ2-7; 10 bases map to TRBD2. The J segment lost 4 bases and the V segment lost 2 bases, leaving 2 bases of the junction unmatched. The CDR3 is 14 residues long. Germline CDR1 MNHEY, CDR2 SMNVEV (reference sequence). CDR3 sequence (DNA): TGTGCCAGCAGTTTACAAGCGGGGGGGTACGAGCAGTACTTC. Encoded protein: CASSLQAGGYEQYF.

The V call is TRBV10-1, the J call TRBJ2-1, with TRBD2 identical over 8 bases. The CDR3 consists of 15 residues. The V gene's germline CDR1 is WNHNN and CDR2 SYGVQD (reference sequence). V dropped 5 bases and J dropped 2; count of bases not matched to a gene: 5. The CDR3 region is CASSTSGTTYNEQFF. DNA for the CDR3: TGCGCCAGCAGTACTAGCGGAACTACCTACAATGAGCAGTTCTTC.

V gene TRBV12-5 combines with J gene TRBJ1-5; possible D gene TRBD1, 6 bases. In germline, CDR1 is LGHNT, CDR2 FRNRAP. The CDR3 contains 15 residues. Between the trimmed V and J ends, which lost 1 base and 3 bases, there was a span of 10 bases. As DNA, the CDR3 is TGTGCTAGTGGTTTGGGACAGGTGGTCAATCAGCCCCAGCATTTT. Residues: CASGLGQVVNQPQHF.

This chain links TRBV19 with TRBJ2-2; 8 nucleotides align to TRBD1. The junction had 6 bases not matched to a gene; V was cut back by 6 bases and J by 0 bases. CDR3 size: 16 residues. Germline V gives CDR1 LNHDA, CDR2 SQIVND (reference sequence). The CDR3 here is CASRRDRSSNTGELFF. CDR3 coding DNA: TGTGCCAGTAGGCGGGACAGGTCTTCGAACACCGGGGAGCTGTTTTTT.

The chain combines TRBV7-9 with TRBJ1-2; 7 nucleotides align to TRBD1. The V segment lost 1 base and the J segment 8 bases; nucleotides outside the gene matches: 4. CDR3 length: 13 amino acids. CDR1 and CDR2 (germline): SEHNR, FQNEAQ (reference sequence). The chain's CDR3 is CASSLEAGGGYTF. CDR3 nucleotides: TGTGCCAGCAGCTTAGAGGCAGGGGGAGGCTACACCTTC.

The V gene is TRBV10-3, the J gene TRBJ1-3; 7 bases map to TRBD1. The ends lost 6 bases at V and 0 bases at J; junction bases unmatched: 2. Per the germline V gene, CDR1 is ENHRY and CDR2 is SYGVKD. The CDR3 has 14 amino acids. The CDR3 loop reads CAIRGQFSGNTIYF. The CDR3, as DNA: TGTGCCATCAGGGGACAGTTCTCTGGAAACACCATATATTTT.

The chain couples TRBV4-2 to TRBJ1-5, with unresolved D. This CDR3 is 14 amino acids long. The germline gives CDR1 LGHNA, CDR2 YNFKEQ. V was cut by 4 bases and J by 6 bases, with 13 bases left in between. The CDR3 DNA reads TGTGCCAGCAGCCTCACACGGGGAGGTCAGCCCCAGCATTTT. Translation: CASSLTRGGQPQHF.

V usage is TRBV3-1 (or the pseudogene TRBV3-2) and J usage is TRBJ2-3; 11 bases are shared with TRBD2. V was clipped by 0 bases and J by 2 bases; unmatched bases: 7. Per the germline V gene, CDR1 is LGHDT and CDR2 is YNNKEL (reference sequence). This CDR3 has 18 amino acids. The CDR3 DNA reads as TGTGCCAGCAGCCAAGACTATGGACTAGCGGGTGCCACAGATACGCAGTATTTT. Protein product: CASSQDYGLAGATDTQYF.

This rearrangement joins TRBV6-4 to TRBJ1-5, with TRBD1 matching over 10 bases. CDR3 length equals 19 residues. Germline trimming cut 2 bases from V and 2 bases from J; bases unmatched to any gene: 12. Germline CDR1 MRHNA, CDR2 SNTAGT. CDR3 in amino acids: CASSDPLGTGVSGNQPQHF. CDR3 bases: TGTGCCAGCAGTGACCCTCTTGGGACAGGGGTCAGCGGCAATCAGCCCCAGCATTTT.

This CDR3 is CASSLGQGGSEKLFF. In nucleotides, the CDR3 is TGTGCCAGCAGCTTAGGACAGGGAGGATCTGAAAAACTGTTTTTT. The chain couples TRBV7-6 to TRBJ1-4, with TRBD1 matching over 7 bases. V trimming: 1 base; J trimming: 7 bases; junction bases outside the gene matches: 6. The germline gives CDR1 SGHVS, CDR2 FNYEAQ. The CDR3 has 15 residues. The variable domain in full, with the rest retrieved from reference TRBV7-6 and TRBJ1-4, is GAGVSQSPRYKVTKRGQDVALRCDPISGHVSLYWYRQALGQGPEFLTYFNYEAQQDKSGLPNDRFSAERPEGSISTLTIQRTEQRDSAMYRCASSLGQGGSEKLFFGSGTQLSVL.